The source of this TCR beta chain is a study of response to subunit inactivated influenza vaccine (dated by TCRdb to about 2018). With respect to the entire study: To follow how T cells responded to a trivalent subunit inactivated influenza vaccine, the researchers relied on deep quantitative profiling of the T cell receptor repertoire. Summary of the overall study and its limitations: The authors suggested that each seasonal influenza vaccination may recruit only a limited number of new T cells.

To prepare the library, RT-PCR was applied. Sequencing used an Illumina HiSeq 2500. TCRdb reworked the public reads: Q25 trimming with fastp, MiXCR clone assembly, productive beta chains retained. Each entry merges the rows of one CDR3 protein and shows their most common DNA and genes. The table for this sample lists about 520,000 distinct CDR3 sequences; 6.5% to 8% of them were counted only once. Around 13% of the sample is in the top ten clones. From a lookup of the germline V gene (reference sequence), CDR1 and CDR2 are DFQATT and SNEGSKA. Taken from cysteine to phenylalanine, the CDR3 has 13 residues. Only the CDR3 portion is preserved as DNA: 39 bases, with reading frame beginning at the first base. Trimming at the junction amounts to 2 bases on V and 6 bases on J, and the germline ends lie 13 bases apart. This clonotype was picked up one time. Its antigen is still unknown. No qualities accompany the bases; no much larger clone lies one base away. One read yields weak evidence.

This TCR derives from a man aged 50 to 75 who received an inactivated influenza vaccine. Donor details come from another sample of the same person, matched by shared clones. The specimen comprised PBMCs from blood, sampled around 25 months after vaccination. In this chain, TRBV20-1 is recombined with TRBJ1-1; a weak D assignment points to TRBD1 (5 bases agree). CDR3 reads: CSARKDTDSEAFF. The DNA sequence is as follows: TGCAGTGCTAGAAAGGACACCGACTCTGAAGCTTTCTTT.